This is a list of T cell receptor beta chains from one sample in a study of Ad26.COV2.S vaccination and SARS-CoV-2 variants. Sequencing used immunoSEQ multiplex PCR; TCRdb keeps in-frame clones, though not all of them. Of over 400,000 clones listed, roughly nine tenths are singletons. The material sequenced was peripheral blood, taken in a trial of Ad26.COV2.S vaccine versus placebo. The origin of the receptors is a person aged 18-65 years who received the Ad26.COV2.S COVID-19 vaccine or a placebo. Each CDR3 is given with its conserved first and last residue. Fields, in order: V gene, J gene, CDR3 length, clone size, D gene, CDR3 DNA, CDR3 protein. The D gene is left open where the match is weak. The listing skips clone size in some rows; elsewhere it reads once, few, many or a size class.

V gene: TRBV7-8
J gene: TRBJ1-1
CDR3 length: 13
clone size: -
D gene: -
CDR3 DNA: TGTGCCAGCAGCTTAGGAGAGAACACTGAAGCTTTCTTT
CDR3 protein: CASSLGENTEAFF

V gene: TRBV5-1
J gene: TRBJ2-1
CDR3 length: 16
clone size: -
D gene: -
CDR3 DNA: TGCGCCAGCAGCTTGGCGCTAGCCCCCTCGTACAATGAGCAGTTCTTC
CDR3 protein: CASSLALAPSYNEQFF

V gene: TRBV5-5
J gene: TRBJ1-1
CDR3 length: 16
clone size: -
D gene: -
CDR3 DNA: TGTGCCAGCAGCGGAGGTCGGGGAACCTTGAACACTGAAGCTTTCTTT
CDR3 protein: CASSGGRGTLNTEAFF

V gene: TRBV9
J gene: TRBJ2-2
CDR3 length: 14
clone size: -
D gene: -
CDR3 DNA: TGTGCCAGCAGCGTAGCTCGCGGGGCCGGGGAGCTGTTTTTT
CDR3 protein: CASSVARGAGELFF

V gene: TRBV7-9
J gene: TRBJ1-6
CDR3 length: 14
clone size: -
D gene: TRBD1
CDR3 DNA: TGTGCCAGCAGCTCAGGACAGGGGCGTTCACCCCTCCACTTT
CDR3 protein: CASSSGQGRSPLHF

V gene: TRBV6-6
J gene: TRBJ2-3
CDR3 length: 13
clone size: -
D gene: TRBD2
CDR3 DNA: TGTGCCAGCAGCCCTAGCGGGTGGGATACGCAGTATTTT
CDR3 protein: CASSPSGWDTQYF

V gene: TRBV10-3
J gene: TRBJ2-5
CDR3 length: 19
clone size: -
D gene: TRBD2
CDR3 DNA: TGTGCCATCAGTGAGTCTTGGACTAGCGGGAGTTATTTGGAAGAGACCCAGTACTTC
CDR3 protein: CAISESWTSGSYLEETQYF

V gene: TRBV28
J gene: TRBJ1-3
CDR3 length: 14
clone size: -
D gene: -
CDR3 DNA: TGTGCCAGCAGCTCTCCAGGGGAAGGAAACACCATATATTTT
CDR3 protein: CASSSPGEGNTIYF

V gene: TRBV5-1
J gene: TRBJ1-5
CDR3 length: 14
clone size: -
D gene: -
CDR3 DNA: TGCGCCAGCAGCTTGACCCCCAGCAATCAGCCCCAGCATTTT
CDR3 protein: CASSLTPSNQPQHF

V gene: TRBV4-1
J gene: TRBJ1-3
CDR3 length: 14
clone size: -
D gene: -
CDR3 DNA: TGCGCCAGCAGCCAAGCGGGGACTGGAAACACCATATATTTT
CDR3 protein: CASSQAGTGNTIYF

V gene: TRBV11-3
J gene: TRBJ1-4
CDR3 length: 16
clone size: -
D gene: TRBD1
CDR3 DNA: TGTGCCAGCAGCCCCGGACAGGGGAGCGGTGAAGAAAAACTGTTTTTT
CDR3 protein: CASSPGQGSGEEKLFF

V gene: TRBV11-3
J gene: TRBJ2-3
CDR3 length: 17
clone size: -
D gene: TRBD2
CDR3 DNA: TGTGCCAGCAGCTTATCTAGCGGGGGTCGGGGCACAGATACGCAGTATTTT
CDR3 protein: CASSLSSGGRGTDTQYF

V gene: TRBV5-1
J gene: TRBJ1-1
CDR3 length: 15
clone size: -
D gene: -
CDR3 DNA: TGCGCCAGCAGCTTGGTTCTGGGAGTGAACACTGAAGCTTTCTTT
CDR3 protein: CASSLVLGVNTEAFF

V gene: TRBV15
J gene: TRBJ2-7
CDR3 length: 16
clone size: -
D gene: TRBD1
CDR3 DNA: TGTGCCACCAGCAGAGATTGGGGGACAGGGGGCGACGAGCAGTACTTC
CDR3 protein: CATSRDWGTGGDEQYF

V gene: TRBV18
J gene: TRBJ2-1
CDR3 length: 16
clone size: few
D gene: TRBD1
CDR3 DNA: TGTGCCAGCTCACCAGGAATTATGGGACAGGGATACGAGCAGTTCTTC
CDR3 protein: CASSPGIMGQGYEQFF

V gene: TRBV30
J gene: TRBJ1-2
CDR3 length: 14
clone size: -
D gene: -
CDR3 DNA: TGTGCCTGGGCGACAGGCACATATAACTATGGCTACACCTTC
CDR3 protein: CAWATGTYNYGYTF

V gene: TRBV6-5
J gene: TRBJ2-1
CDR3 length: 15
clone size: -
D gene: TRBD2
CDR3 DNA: TGTGCCAGCACCGAGACTAGCGGGGGGCATAATGAGCAGTTCTTC
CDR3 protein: CASTETSGGHNEQFF

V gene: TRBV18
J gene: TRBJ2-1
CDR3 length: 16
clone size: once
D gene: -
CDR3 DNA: TGTGCCAGCTCACCGGACATGTCCAGGGCCTACAATGAGCAGTTCTTC
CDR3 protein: CASSPDMSRAYNEQFF

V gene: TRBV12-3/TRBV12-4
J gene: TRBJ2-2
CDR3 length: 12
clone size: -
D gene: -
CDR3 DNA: TGTGCCAGCAGCCTACTAACCGGGGAGCTGTTTTTT
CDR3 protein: CASSLLTGELFF

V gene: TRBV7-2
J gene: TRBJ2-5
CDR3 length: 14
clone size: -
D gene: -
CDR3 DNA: TGTGCCAGCAGCTTCCAACTAGAGGGAGAGACCCAGTACTTC
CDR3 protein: CASSFQLEGETQYF

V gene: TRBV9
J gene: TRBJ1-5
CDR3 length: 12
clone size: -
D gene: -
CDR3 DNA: TGTGCCAGCAGCGTGGGAAATCAGCCCCAGCATTTT
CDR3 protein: CASSVGNQPQHF

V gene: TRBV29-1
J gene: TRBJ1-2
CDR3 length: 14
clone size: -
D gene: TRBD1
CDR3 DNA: TGCAGCGGGGGACCAGGGGGTGAGAACTATGGCTACACCTTC
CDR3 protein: CSGGPGGENYGYTF

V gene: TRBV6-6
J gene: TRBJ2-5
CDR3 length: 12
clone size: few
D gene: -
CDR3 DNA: TGTGCCAGCAGTTACGGGGATGAGACCCAGTACTTC
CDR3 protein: CASSYGDETQYF

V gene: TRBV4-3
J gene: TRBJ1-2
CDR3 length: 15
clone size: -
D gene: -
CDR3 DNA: TGCGCCAGCAGCCAAGATTTCCGGGGGCTCGATGGCTACACCTTC
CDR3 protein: CASSQDFRGLDGYTF

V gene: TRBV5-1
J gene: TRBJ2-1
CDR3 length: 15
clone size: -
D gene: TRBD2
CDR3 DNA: TGCGCCAGCAGCACCGGACTAGCGGGAATCTCTGAGCAGTTCTTC
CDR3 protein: CASSTGLAGISEQFF

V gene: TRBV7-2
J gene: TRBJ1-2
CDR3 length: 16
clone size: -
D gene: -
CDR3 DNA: TGTGCCAGCAGCCTTCGGTGGGACCGGGATAACTATGGCTACACCTTC
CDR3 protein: CASSLRWDRDNYGYTF

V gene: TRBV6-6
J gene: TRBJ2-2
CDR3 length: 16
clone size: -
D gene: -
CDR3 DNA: TGTGCCAGCAGTTACTCTTGGGGGGACAACACCGGGGAGCTGTTTTTT
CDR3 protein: CASSYSWGDNTGELFF

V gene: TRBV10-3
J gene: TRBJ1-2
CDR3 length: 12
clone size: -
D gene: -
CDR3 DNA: TGTGCCATCAGTGAGTCTACAGGGGGCTACACCTTC
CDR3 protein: CAISESTGGYTF

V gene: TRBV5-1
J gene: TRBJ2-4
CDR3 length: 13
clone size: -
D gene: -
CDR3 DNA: TGCGCCAGCAGCCCGGACAGCGTGAACATTCAGTACTTC
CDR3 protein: CASSPDSVNIQYF

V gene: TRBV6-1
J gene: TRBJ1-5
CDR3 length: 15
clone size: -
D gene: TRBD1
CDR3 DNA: TGTGCCAGCAGTGAAGGACAGGGTAGCAATCAGCCCCAGCATTTT
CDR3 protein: CASSEGQGSNQPQHF

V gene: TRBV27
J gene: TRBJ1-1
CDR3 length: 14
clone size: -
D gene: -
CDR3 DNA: TGTGCCAGCAGCCGGGGACAACTGAACACTGAAGCTTTCTTT
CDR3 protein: CASSRGQLNTEAFF